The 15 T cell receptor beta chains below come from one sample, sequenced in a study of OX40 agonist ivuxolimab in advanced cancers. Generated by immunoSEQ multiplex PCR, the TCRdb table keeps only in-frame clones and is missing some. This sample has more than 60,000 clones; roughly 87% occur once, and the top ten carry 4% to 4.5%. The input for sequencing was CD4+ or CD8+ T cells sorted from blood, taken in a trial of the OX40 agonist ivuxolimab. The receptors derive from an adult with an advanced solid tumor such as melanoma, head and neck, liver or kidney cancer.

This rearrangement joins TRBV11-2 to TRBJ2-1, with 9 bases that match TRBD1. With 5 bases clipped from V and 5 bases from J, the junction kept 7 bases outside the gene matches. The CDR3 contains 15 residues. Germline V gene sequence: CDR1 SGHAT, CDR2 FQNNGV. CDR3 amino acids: CASSIQGAQDNEQFF. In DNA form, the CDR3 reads TGTGCCAGCAGCATACAGGGGGCGCAGGACAATGAGCAGTTCTTC.

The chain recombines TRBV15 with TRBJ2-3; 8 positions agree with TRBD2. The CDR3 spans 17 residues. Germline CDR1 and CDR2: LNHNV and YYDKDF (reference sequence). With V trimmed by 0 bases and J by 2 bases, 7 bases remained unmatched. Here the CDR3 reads CATSRDGSGGHTDTQYF. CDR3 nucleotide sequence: TGTGCCACCAGCAGAGATGGGTCGGGAGGGCACACAGATACGCAGTATTTT.

The CDR3 DNA sequence: TGTGCCAGCAGTTCCGATAGCGGGAGAAGAGATGAGCAGTTCTTC. It codes for CASSSDSGRRDEQFF. The rearrangement joins TRBV27 to TRBJ2-1; 9 bases agree with TRBD2. V lost 4 bases to trimming and J lost 8 bases; unmatched junction nucleotides: 9. The CDR3 spans 15 residues. Per germline, CDR1 MNHEY and CDR2 SMNVEV (reference sequence).

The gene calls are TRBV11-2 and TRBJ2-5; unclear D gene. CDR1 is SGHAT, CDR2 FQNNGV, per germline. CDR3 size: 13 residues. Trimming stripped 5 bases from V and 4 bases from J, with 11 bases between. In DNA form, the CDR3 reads TGTGCCAGCAGCACACAGAAGACAGAGACCCAGTACTTC. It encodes CASSTQKTETQYF.

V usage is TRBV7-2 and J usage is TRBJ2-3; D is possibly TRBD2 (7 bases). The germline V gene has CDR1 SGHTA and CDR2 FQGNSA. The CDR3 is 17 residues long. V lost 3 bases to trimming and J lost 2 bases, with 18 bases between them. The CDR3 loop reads CASSLGGFGRHTDTQYF. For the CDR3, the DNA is TGTGCCAGCAGCTTGGGGGGCTTCGGGAGGCACACAGATACGCAGTATTTT.

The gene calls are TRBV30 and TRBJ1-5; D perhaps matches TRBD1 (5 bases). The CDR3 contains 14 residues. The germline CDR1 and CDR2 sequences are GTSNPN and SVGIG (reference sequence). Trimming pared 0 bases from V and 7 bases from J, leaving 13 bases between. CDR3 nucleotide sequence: TGTGCCTGGAGTGTAGGGGTGGCGGGCCAGCCCCAGCATTTT. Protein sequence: CAWSVGVAGQPQHF.

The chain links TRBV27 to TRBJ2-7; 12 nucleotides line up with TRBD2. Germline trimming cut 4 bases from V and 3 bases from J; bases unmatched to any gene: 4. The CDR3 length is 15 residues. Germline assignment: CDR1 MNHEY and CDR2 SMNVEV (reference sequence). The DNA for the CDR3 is TGTGCCAGCAGTTCTTGGACTAGCGGGGTCTACGAGCAGTACTTC. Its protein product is CASSSWTSGVYEQYF.

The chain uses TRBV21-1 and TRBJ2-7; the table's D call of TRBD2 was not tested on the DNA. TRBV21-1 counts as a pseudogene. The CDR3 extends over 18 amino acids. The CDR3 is CASRRGFSSGRKRGEQYF. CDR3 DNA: TGTGCCAGCAGAAGGGGGTTTTCTAGCGGGAGAAAAAGGGGCGAGCAGTACTTC.

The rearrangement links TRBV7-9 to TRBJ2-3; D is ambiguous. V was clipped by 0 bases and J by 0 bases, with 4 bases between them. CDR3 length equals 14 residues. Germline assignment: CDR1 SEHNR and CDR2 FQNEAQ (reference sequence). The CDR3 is CASSLAGSTDTQYF. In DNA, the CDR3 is TGTGCCAGCAGCTTAGCGGGGAGCACAGATACGCAGTATTTT.

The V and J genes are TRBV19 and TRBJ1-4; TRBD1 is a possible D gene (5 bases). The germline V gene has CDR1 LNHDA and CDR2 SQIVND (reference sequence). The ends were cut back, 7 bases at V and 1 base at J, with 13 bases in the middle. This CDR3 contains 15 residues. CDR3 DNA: TGTGCCAGTAACTATGTGGGGGAAACTAATGAAAAACTGTTTTTT. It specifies CASNYVGETNEKLFF.

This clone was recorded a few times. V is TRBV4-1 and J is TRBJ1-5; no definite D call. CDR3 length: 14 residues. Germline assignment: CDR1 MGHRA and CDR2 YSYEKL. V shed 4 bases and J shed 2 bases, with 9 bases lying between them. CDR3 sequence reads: CASSPTVGNQPQHF. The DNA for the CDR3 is TGCGCCAGCAGCCCCACAGTTGGCAATCAGCCCCAGCATTTT.

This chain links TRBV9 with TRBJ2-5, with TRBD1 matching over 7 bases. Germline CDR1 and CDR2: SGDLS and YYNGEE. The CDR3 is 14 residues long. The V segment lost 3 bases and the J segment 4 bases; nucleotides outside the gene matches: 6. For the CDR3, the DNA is TGTGCCAGCAGCGACCCCAACAGGGGAGAGACCCAGTACTTC. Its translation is CASSDPNRGETQYF.

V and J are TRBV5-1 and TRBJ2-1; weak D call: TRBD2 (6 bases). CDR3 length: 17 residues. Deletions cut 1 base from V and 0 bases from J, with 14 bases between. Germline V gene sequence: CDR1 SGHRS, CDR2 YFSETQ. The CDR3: CASSLNPSASSYNEQFF. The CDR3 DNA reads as TGCGCCAGCAGCTTGAATCCTAGCGCGAGCTCCTACAATGAGCAGTTCTTC.

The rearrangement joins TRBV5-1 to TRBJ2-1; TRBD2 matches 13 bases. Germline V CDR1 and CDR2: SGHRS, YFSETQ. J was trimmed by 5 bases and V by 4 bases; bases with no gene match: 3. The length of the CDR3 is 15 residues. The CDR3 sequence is CASSPLAGGDNEQFF. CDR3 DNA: TGCGCCAGCAGCCCACTAGCGGGAGGGGACAATGAGCAGTTCTTC.

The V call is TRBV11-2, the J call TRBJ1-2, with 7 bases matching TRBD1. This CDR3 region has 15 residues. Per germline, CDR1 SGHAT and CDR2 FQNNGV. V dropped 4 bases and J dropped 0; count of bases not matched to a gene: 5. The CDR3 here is CASSSPRGPNYGYTF. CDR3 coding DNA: TGTGCCAGCAGCTCCCCTAGGGGGCCTAACTATGGCTACACCTTC. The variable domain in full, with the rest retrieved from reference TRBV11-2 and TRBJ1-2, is EAGVAQSPRYKIIEKRQSVAFWCNPISGHATLYWYQQILGQGPKLLIQFQNNGVVDDSQLPKDRFSAERLKGVDSTLKIQPAKLEDSAVYLCASSSPRGPNYGYTFGSGTRLTVV.